The clone carrying this TCR beta chain occurred once. Its target is unknown. CDR1 and CDR2 (germline): ENHRY, SYGVKD. V lost 0 bases and J lost 6, with 9 bases in between. The CDR3 is made up of 13 amino acids. Only in-frame clones appear in the TCRdb table, and some are missing; sequencing was by immunoSEQ multiplex PCR. The sample has around 120,000 clones; 91% are singletons. The data belong to a study of T cell responses to AZD1222 COVID-19 vaccine. Across the whole study: Second doses at about 4 or about 12 weeks were pooled.

Study-wide points: Repertoire samples came only from after the peak T cell response. The study reported that nearly half of spike-specific TCRs target unmutated variant regions. An increase in Spike-specific TCR breadth and depth was observed after two AZD1222 doses.

This rearrangement joins TRBV10-3 to TRBJ2-7, with D perhaps being TRBD1 or TRBD2 (5 bases each). This receptor was taken from an adult in good health. Sequenced material: peripheral blood, taken on day 0 of AZD1222 vaccination. CDR3 nucleotide sequence: TGTGCCATCAGTGAGTCGGCCGGGGCCGAGCAGTACTTC. Residues: CAISESAGAEQYF.